This T cell receptor (beta chain) was retrieved from a study of blood T cell repertoires in COVID-19. About the research overall: PBMCs, B-cell-depleted T cells, or T cells were the source of the cDNA or gDNA that made up the material.

The method was immunoSEQ multiplex PCR; TCRdb's version includes in-frame clones alone and lacks a portion of them. The sample shows about 97,000 clones, over 75% of them seen only once. The CDR3 totals 15 residues. Germline V CDR1 and CDR2: LGHDT, YNNKEL (reference sequence). V lost 1 base and J 3 bases, leaving 13 bases between the germline ends. The genes are TRBV3-1 (or the pseudogene TRBV3-2) and TRBJ2-7; D perhaps matches TRBD2 (6 bases). The sequenced sample was peripheral blood. The source is a human donor in a cohort sampled during active COVID-19. CDR3 nucleotide sequence: TGTGCCAGCAGCCAAGCGACTAGATCTAACTACGAGCAGTACTTC. The encoded protein is CASSQATRSNYEQYF.